These 14 T cell receptor beta chains were sequenced from one sample in a study of cytomegalovirus exposure and HLA in healthy donors. This table comes from immunoSEQ multiplex PCR, and its TCRdb copy is limited to in-frame clones, with some not included. The sample has around 150,000 clones; roughly 86% are singletons. Sample: PBMCs. Receptor source: a woman younger than 35 in good health and CMV-seropositive.

The chain joins TRBV7-3 to TRBJ2-2; TRBD2 is a possible D gene (6 bases). The CDR3 covers 16 residues. Germline loops: CDR1 SGHTA, CDR2 FQGTGA. V gave up 5 bases and J gave up 1 base, with 14 bases separating them. The CDR3 DNA reads TGTGCCAGCAGCAGGGGAGGACTCCAGAACACCGGGGAGCTGTTTTTT. It is translated as CASSRGGLQNTGELFF. Using reference TRBV7-3 and TRBJ2-2 for the parts outside the CDR3, the full variable domain is GAGVSQTPSNKVTEKGKYVELRCDPISGHTALYWYRQSLGQGPEFLIYFQGTGAADDSGLPNDRFFAVRPEGSVSTLKIQRTERGDSAVYLCASSRGGLQNTGELFFGEGSRLTVL.

V usage is TRBV1 and J usage is TRBJ2-1; TRBD2, the table's D call, lacks a check against the DNA. TRBV1 is a known pseudogene. The CDR3 has 15 residues. CDR3 DNA: TGCACCAGCAGCCAAGAACGGCGGGATCGGAATGAGCAGTTCTTC. It specifies CTSSQERRDRNEQFF.

The chain employs TRBV9 and TRBJ1-1, with TRBD1 as a possible D gene (5 bases). The CDR3 is 15 amino acids. Germline-derived CDR1 and CDR2 are SGDLS and YYNGEE. The V and J ends lost 0 bases and 0 bases respectively, with 9 bases between them. DNA for the CDR3: TGTGCCAGCAGCGTAGTCTCAGGGATGAACACTGAAGCTTTCTTT. Encoded protein: CASSVVSGMNTEAFF. Together with reference TRBV9 and TRBJ1-1, the CDR3 gives the full variable domain: DSGVTQTPKHLITATGQRVTLRCSPRSGDLSVYWYQQSLDQGLQFLIQYYNGEERAKGNILERFSAQQFPDLHSELNLSSLELGDSALYFCASSVVSGMNTEAFFGQGTRLTVV.

The chain combines TRBV5-6 with TRBJ1-1, with a tentative D call TRBD1 (5 bases). Germline V gene data show CDR1 as SGHDT and CDR2 as YYEEEE. The CDR3 covers 12 residues. The V end lost 5 bases, the J end lost 4 bases, and 9 bases lay between the germline ends. This CDR3 reads CASRAGGTEAFF. The CDR3 coding sequence is TGTGCCAGCAGAGCGGGGGGCACTGAAGCTTTCTTT.

The V and J genes are TRBV7-2 and TRBJ2-7; 8 bases line up with TRBD2. Losses at the gene ends were 1 base for V and 4 bases for J; bases not matched to a gene: 3. The V gene's germline CDR1 is SGHTA and CDR2 FQGNSA. This CDR3 has 14 residues. The CDR3: CASSLGLARYEQYF. The CDR3 DNA reads as TGTGCCAGCAGCTTAGGACTAGCGAGATACGAGCAGTACTTC.

The gene calls are TRBV30 and TRBJ1-5; perhaps TRBD1 as D (5 bases). Germline V lookup: CDR1 GTSNPN, CDR2 SVGIG (reference sequence). This CDR3 comprises 13 residues. V was shortened by 5 bases and J by 2 bases, with 10 bases between the two germline ends. The CDR3 loop reads CAWGARGNQPQHF. Written as DNA, the CDR3 is TGTGCCTGGGGGGCCAGGGGCAATCAGCCCCAGCATTTT.

The rearrangement uses TRBV6-6 and TRBJ2-3; D gene unclear. Germline loops: CDR1 MNHNY, CDR2 SVGAGI (reference sequence). The V end was cut by 0 bases, the J end by 1 base, with 11 bases between. The length of the CDR3 is 16 residues. The DNA of the CDR3 is TGTGCCAGCAGTTACTCGCGGTTTTCGGGCACAGATACGCAGTATTTT. Residues: CASSYSRFSGTDTQYF.

This clone is a singleton in its sample. This sequence joins TRBV21-1 and TRBJ2-7; TRBD2, the D gene given by the table, was not confirmed from the DNA. TRBV21-1 is a pseudogene. The length of the CDR3 is 18 residues. CDR3 residues: CASSKAGEEAGGGYEQYF. CDR3 nucleotide sequence: TGTGCCAGCAGCAAAGCGGGGGAGGAAGCGGGAGGAGGCTACGAGCAGTACTTC.

The genes are TRBV6-1 and TRBJ2-7; TRBD2 matches 7 bases. Losses at the gene ends were 3 bases for V and 7 bases for J; bases not matched to a gene: 6. Looked up from germline, CDR1 is MNHNS and CDR2 is SASEGT. CDR3 size: 13 residues. The CDR3 nucleotides read TGTGCCAGCAGTGAGCGGGAGACAAGAGAGCAGTACTTC. Its translation: CASSERETREQYF.

This clone was seen a few times. V usage is TRBV5-5 and J usage is TRBJ2-1, with 9 bases fitting TRBD1. Germline CDR1 and CDR2: SGHKS and YYEKEE (reference sequence). This CDR3 spans 13 amino acids. Trimming removed 9 bases from V and 5 bases from J; junction bases left unmatched: 6. The CDR3 nucleotides are TGTGCCACCCGACAGGGGGGTGACAATGAGCAGTTCTTC. It is translated as CATRQGGDNEQFF.

This chain uses TRBV27 with TRBJ2-7; the D gene is possibly TRBD2 (6 bases). The germline V and J ends were trimmed by 4 bases and 3 bases, with 19 bases remaining between them. The CDR3 covers 16 residues. The V gene's germline CDR1 is MNHEY and CDR2 SMNVEV (reference sequence). CDR3 coding DNA: TGTGCCAGCAGTTCATACGCGGGACTCCAGTTCTACGAGCAGTACTTC. It specifies CASSSYAGLQFYEQYF.

The rearrangement uses TRBV9 and TRBJ2-7; D uncertain. The germline V gene encodes CDR1 SGDLS and CDR2 YYNGEE. CDR3 size: 13 residues. The V and J ends lost 2 bases and 7 bases respectively, with 13 bases between them. The CDR3 DNA follows: TGTGCCAGCAGCGTTAGACATGATGGAGAGCAGTACTTC. This sequence encodes CASSVRHDGEQYF.

This chain uses TRBV7-9 with TRBJ2-1; a possible D gene is TRBD2 (5 bases). There are 15 residues in the CDR3. With 5 bases removed from V and 5 bases from J, the gap between germline ends came to 16 bases. Germline V gene lookup returns CDR1 SEHNR and CDR2 FQNEAQ (reference sequence). The CDR3, as DNA: TGTGCCAGCAGCCCCCCCCGGTTGAGGGACAATGAGCAGTTCTTC. It codes for CASSPPRLRDNEQFF.

This chain joins TRBV11-3 and TRBJ2-7, with 8 bases matching TRBD1. Losses at the gene ends were 5 bases for V and 3 bases for J; bases not matched to a gene: 6. This CDR3 spans 14 amino acids. Germline CDR1 SGHNT, CDR2 YENEEA. The CDR3 loop is CASSLDRGGYEQYF. DNA of the CDR3: TGTGCCAGCAGCCTCGACAGGGGTGGCTACGAGCAGTACTTC. The full variable domain, rest sourced from reference TRBV11-3 and TRBJ2-7, is EAGVVQSPRYKIIEKKQPVAFWCNPISGHNTLYWYLQNLGQGPELLIRYENEEAVDDSQLPKDRFSAERLKGVDSTLKIQPAELGDSAVYLCASSLDRGGYEQYFGPGTRLTVT.